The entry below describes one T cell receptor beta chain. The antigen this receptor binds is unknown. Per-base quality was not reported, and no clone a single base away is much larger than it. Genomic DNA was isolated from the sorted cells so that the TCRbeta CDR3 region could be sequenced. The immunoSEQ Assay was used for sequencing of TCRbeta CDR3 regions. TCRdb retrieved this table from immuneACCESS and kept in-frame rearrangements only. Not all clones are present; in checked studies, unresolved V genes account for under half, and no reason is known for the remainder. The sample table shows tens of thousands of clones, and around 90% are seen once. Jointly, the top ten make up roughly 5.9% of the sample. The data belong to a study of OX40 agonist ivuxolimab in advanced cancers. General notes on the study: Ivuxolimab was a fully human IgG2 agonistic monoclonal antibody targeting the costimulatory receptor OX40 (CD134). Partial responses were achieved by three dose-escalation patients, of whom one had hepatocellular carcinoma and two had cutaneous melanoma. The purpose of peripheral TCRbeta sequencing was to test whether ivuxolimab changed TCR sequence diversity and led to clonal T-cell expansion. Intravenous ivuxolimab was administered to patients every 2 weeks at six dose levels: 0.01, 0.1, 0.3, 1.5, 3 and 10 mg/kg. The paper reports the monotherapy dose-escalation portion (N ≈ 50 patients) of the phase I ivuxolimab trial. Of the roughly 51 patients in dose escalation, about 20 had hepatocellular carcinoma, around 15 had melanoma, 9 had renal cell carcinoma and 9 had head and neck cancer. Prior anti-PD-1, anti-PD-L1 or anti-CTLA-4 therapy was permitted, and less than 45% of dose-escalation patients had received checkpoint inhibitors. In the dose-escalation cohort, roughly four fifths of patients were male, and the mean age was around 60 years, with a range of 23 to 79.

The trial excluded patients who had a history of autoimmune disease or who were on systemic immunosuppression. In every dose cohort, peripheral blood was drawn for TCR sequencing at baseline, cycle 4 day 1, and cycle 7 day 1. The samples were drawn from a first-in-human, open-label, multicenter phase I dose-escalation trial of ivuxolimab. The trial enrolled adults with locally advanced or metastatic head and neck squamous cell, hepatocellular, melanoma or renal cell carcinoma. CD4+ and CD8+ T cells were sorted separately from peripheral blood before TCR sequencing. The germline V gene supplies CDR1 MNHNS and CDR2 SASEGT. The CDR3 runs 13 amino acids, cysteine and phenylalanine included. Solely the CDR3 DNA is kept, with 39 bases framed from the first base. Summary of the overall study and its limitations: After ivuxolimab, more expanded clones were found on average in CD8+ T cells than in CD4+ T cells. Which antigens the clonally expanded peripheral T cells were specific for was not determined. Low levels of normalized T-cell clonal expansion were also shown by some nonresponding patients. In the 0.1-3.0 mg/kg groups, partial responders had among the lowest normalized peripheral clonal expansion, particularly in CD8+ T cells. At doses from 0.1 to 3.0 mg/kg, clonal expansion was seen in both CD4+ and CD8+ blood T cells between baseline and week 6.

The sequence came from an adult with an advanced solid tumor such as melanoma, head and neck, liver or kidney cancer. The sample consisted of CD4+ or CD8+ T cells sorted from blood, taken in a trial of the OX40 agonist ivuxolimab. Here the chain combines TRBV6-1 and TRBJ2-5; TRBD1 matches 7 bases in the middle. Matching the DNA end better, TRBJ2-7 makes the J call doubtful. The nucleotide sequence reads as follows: TGTGCCAGCAGTCAACAGGGGACCTACGAGCAGTACTTC. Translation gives CASSQQGTYEQYF.